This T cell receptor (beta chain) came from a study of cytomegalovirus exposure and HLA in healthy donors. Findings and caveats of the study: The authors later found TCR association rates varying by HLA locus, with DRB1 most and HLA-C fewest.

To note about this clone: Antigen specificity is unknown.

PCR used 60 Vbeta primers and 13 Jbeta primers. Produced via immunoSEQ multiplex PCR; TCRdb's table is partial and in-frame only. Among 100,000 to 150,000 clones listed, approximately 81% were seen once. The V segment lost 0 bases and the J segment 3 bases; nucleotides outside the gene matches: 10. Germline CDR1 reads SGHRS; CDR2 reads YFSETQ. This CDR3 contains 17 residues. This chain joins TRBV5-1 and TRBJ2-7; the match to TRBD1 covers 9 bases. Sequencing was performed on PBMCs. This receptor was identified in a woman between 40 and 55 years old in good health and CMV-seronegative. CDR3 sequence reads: CASSLGGFRDRDYEQYF. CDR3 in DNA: TGCGCCAGCAGCTTGGGTGGTTTCCGGGACAGGGACTACGAGCAGTACTTC.